This T cell receptor (beta chain) was documented in a study of cytomegalovirus exposure and HLA in healthy donors. For this clone: Its target is unknown.

The germline gives CDR1 MDHEN, CDR2 SYDVKM. Trimming took off 3 bases at V and 11 bases at J, with 10 bases between the two ends. CDR3 length: 11 residues. Researchers ran the PCR with 60 Vbeta and 13 Jbeta primers. TCRdb keeps only in-frame clones here, not all; method: immunoSEQ multiplex PCR. The data contain some 110,000 clones, 78% of them singletons. Findings and limits, study-wide: It was taken for granted in presence/absence analyses that sequencing depth across donors was roughly uniform. An analysis was carried out later, and it reportedly showed fewer N-insertions in an Asian-associated ancestry cluster than the approximately 710-donor mean. There were about 160 TCR beta chains listed as cytomegalovirus-associated. TCR beta sequences reportedly predicted the HLA-A and HLA-B alleles of most subjects accurately.

This receptor was obtained from a man aged 35 to 55 in good health and CMV-seronegative. Source material: PBMCs. The gene calls are TRBV28 and TRBJ1-1; D is possibly TRBD1 (6 bases). CDR3 sequence: CASSFRGMAFF. CDR3 nucleotides: TGTGCCAGCAGTTTCAGGGGAATGGCTTTCTTT.